This T cell receptor beta chain originates from a study of blood T cell repertoires in COVID-19. The ends lost 3 bases at V and 3 bases at J; junction bases unmatched: 6. Looked up from germline, CDR1 is SGHKS and CDR2 is YYEKEE (reference sequence). CDR3 length equals 15 residues. TCRdb's table, derived via immunoSEQ multiplex PCR, lists solely in-frame clones and lacks some. The profile shows about 96,000 clones, 70% to 90% of them singletons. The clonotype was recovered from a human donor with COVID-19, enrolled during active disease. The donor label of this sample is uncertain. This chain links TRBV5-5 with TRBJ1-2, with 9 positions matching TRBD1. The sequenced sample consisted of peripheral blood. The CDR3 DNA reads as TGTGCCAGCAGCTCCCGGGACAGGGCCTACTATGGCTACACCTTC. This gives the protein CASSSRDRAYYGYTF.